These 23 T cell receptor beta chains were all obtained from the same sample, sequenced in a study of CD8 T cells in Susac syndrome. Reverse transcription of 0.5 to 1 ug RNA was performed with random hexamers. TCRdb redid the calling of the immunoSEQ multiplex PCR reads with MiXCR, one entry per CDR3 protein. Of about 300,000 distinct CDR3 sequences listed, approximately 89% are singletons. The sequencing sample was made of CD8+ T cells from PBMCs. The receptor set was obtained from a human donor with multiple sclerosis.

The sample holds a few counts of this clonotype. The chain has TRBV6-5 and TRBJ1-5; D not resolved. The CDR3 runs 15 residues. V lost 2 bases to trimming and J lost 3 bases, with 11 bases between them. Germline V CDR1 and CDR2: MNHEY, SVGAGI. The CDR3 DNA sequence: TGTGCCAGCAGTTACGCAGGCCAGTACAATCAGCCCCAGCATTTT. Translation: CASSYAGQYNQPQHF.

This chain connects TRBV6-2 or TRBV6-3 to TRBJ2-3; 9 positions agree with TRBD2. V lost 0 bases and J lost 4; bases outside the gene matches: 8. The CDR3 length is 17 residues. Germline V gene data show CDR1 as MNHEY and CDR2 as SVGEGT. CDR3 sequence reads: CASSYSVLAGKSDTQYF. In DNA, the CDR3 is TGTGCCAGCAGTTACTCGGTCCTAGCGGGGAAGTCAGATACGCAGTATTTT.

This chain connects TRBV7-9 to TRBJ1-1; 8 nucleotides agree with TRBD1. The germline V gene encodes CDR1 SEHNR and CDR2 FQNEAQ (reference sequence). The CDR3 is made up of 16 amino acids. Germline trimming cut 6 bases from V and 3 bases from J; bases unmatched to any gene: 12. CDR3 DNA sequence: TGTGCCAGCAGACATAAACAGGGGGGAGTTGACACTGAAGCTTTCTTT. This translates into CASRHKQGGVDTEAFF.

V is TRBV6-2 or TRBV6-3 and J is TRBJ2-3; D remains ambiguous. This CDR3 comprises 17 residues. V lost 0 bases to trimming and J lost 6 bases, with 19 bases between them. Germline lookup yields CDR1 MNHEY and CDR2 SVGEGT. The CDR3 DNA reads TGTGCCAGCAGTTACTCGATCAAAGCGACGGTTTCCGATACGCAGTATTTT. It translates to CASSYSIKATVSDTQYF.

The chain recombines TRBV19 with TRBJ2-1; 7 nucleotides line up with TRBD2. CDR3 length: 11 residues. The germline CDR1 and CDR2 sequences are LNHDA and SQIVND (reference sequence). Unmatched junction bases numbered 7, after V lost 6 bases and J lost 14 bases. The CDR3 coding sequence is TGTGCCAGTAGCGCCGGGGGAGGGGAGTTCTTC. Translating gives CASSAGGGEFF.

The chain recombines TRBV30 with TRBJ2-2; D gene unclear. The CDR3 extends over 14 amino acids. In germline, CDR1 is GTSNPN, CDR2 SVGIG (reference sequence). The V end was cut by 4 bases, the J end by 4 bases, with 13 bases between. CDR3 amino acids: CAWIPRTFTGELFF. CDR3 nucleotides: TGTGCCTGGATTCCGCGGACCTTCACCGGGGAGCTGTTTTTT.

DNA for the CDR3: TGTGCCAGCAGCGTGAGAGGTCGACGGGAAAATGAAAAACTGTTTTTT. This translates into CASSVRGRRENEKLFF. The V gene is TRBV9, the J gene TRBJ1-4; the D is unclear. In germline, CDR1 is SGDLS, CDR2 YYNGEE. The V end lost 2 bases, the J end lost 5 bases, and 16 bases lay between the germline ends. The CDR3 totals 16 residues.

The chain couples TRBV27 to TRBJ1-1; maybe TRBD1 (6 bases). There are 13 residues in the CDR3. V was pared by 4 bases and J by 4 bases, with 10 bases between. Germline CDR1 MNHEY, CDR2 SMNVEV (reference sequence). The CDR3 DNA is TGTGCCAGCAGTTACGGACAGTCCACTGAAGCTTTCTTT. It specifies CASSYGQSTEAFF.

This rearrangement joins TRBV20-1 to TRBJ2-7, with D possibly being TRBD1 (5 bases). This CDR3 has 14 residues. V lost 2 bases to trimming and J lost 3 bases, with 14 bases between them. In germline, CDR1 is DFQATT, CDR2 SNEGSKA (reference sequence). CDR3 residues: CSARYSSGYYEQYF. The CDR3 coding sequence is TGCAGTGCTAGATATAGTTCAGGGTACTACGAGCAGTACTTC.

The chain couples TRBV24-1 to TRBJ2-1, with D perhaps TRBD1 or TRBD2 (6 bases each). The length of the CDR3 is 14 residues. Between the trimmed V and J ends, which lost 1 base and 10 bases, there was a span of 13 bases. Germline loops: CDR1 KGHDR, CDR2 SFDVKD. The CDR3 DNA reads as TGTGCCACCAGTGATTTATCCGGGGGCATGGAGCAGTTCTTC. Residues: CATSDLSGGMEQFF.

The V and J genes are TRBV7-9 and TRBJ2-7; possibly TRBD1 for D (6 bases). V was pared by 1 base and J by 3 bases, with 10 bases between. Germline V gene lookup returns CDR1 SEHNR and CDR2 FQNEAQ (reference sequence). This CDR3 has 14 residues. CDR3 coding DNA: TGTGCCAGCAGCTTAGAGGGGGTAATCTACGAGCAGTACTTC. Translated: CASSLEGVIYEQYF.

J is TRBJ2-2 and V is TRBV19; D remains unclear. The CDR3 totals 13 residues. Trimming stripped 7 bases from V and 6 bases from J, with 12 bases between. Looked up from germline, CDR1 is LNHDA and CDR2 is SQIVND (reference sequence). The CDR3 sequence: CASTLGWSGELFF. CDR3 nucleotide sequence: TGTGCCAGTACGTTGGGTTGGTCCGGGGAGCTGTTTTTT.

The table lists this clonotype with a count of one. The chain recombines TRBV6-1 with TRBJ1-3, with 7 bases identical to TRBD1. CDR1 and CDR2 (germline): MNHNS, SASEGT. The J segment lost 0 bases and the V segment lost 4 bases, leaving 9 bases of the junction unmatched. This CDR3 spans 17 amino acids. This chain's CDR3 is CASSGPRDSSSGNTIYF. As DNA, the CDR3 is TGTGCCAGCAGTGGGCCTCGGGACAGCTCCTCTGGAAACACCATATATTTT.

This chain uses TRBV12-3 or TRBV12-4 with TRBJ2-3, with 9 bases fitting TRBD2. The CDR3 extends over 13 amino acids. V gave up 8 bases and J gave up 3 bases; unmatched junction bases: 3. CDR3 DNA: TGTGCCAGCGGGGGACTAGCTACAGATACGCAGTATTTT. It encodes CASGGLATDTQYF.

CDR3 residues: CSASVGGGSSYEQYF. The CDR3 nucleotides read TGCAGTGCTAGCGTCGGCGGGGGCAGCTCCTACGAGCAGTACTTC. V usage is TRBV20-1 and J usage is TRBJ2-7, with a weak D call TRBD2 (7 bases). The ends were cut back, 3 bases at V and 0 bases at J, with 15 bases in the middle. There are 15 residues in the CDR3. CDR1 and CDR2 from the germline V gene are DFQATT and SNEGSKA (reference sequence).

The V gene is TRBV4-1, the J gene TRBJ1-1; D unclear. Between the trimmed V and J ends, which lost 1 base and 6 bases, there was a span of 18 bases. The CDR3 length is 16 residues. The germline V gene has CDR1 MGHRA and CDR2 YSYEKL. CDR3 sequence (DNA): TGCGCCAGCAGCCAAGGGGGAGGAAGCCGGACCTCTGAAGCTTTCTTT. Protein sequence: CASSQGGGSRTSEAFF.

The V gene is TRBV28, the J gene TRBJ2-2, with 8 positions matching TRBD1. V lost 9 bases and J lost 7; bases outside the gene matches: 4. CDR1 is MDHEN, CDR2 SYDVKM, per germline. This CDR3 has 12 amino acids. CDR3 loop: CARQGGSGELFF. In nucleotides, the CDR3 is TGTGCCAGACAGGGGGGCAGCGGGGAGCTGTTTTTT.

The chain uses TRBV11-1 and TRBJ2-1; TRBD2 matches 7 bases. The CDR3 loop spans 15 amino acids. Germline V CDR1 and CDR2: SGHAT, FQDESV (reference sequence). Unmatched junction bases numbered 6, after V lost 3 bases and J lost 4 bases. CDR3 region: CASSFLAVRYNEQFF. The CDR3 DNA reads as TGTGCCAGCAGCTTCCTAGCGGTCCGGTACAATGAGCAGTTCTTC.

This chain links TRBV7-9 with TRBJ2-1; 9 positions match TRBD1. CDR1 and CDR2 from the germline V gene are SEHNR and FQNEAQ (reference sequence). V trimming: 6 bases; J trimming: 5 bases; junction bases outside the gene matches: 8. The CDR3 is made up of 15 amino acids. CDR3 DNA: TGTGCCAGCAGGGACACAGGGGGCGCCAACAATGAGCAGTTCTTC. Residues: CASRDTGGANNEQFF.

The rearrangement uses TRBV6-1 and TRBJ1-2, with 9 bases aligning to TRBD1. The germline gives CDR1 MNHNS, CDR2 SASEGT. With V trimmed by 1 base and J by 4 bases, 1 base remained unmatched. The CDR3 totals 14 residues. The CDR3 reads CASSEETGGYGYTF. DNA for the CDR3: TGTGCCAGCAGTGAAGAGACAGGGGGCTATGGCTACACCTTC.

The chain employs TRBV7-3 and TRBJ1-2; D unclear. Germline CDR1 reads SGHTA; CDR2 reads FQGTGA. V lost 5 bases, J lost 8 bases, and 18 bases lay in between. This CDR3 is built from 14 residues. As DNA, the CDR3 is TGTGCCAGCAGCCCCCCCGGTGATACTGACGGCTACACCTTC. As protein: CASSPPGDTDGYTF.

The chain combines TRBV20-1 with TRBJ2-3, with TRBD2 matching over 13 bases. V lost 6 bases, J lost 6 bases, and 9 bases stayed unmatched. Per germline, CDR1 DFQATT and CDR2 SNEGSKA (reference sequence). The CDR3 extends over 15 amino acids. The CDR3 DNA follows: TGCAGTGCCCGGACTAGCGGGAGTGAATGGGATACGCAGTATTTT. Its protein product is CSARTSGSEWDTQYF.

The DNA for the CDR3 is TGTGCCAGCAGCCAATCTAGCGGGAGGCTCGAGCAGTACTTC. Amino acid sequence: CASSQSSGRLEQYF. The chain joins TRBV6-5 to TRBJ2-7, with 11 bases fitting TRBD2. J gave up 6 bases and V 6 bases, and 7 bases lay outside the gene matches. Germline CDR1 is MNHEY and CDR2 is SVGAGI. There are 14 residues in the CDR3.